This T cell receptor beta chain was recovered during a study of patients and donors after allogeneic stem cell transplantation. MiXCR, run by TCRdb on the RT-PCR reads, gives a single entry per CDR3 protein. The data show more than 850,000 distinct CDR3 sequences, roughly 18% seen once. Trimming stripped 4 bases from V and 4 bases from J, with 12 bases between. The CDR3 covers 13 residues. Germline V gene data show CDR1 as SGHKS and CDR2 as YYEKEE (reference sequence). The origin of this receptor is a human donor who was either an allogeneic HSCT recipient or a stem cell or donor lymphocyte infusion donor (not recorded which). It is not recorded whose cells these are; they may come from a transplant donor. Sequenced: blood, either unsorted or a sorted T cell fraction (not recorded which). The chain recombines TRBV5-5 with TRBJ2-7; D is possibly TRBD1 (5 bases). This chain's CDR3 is CASSVDKIYEQYF. CDR3 in DNA: TGTGCCAGCAGCGTGGACAAGATTTACGAGCAGTACTTC.